This T cell receptor beta chain was retrieved from a study of cytomegalovirus exposure and HLA in healthy donors. The germline gives CDR1 LGHNA, CDR2 YSLEER. V lost 1 base to trimming and J lost 5 bases; unmatched junction nucleotides: 0. This CDR3 region has 15 residues. General observations from the study: TCR beta V- and J-gene trimming, according to a later analysis, was linked to a missense DCLRE1C variant.

Remarks on this clone: Its antigen is as yet unknown.

PCR amplification relied on 60 Vbeta primers (plus 13 Jbeta primers). The protocol was immunoSEQ multiplex PCR, while the TCRdb copy is restricted to in-frame clones and leaves out a portion. The data show about 230,000 clones, with about 85% seen just once and 1.3% held by the top ten. The receptor was isolated from a human donor in good health. The chain couples TRBV4-3 to TRBJ2-5, with TRBD2 matching over 14 bases. Sequencing was performed on PBMCs. CDR3: CASSQGLAGGETQYF. CDR3 nucleotides: TGCGCCAGCAGCCAAGGACTAGCGGGGGGGGAGACCCAGTACTTC.